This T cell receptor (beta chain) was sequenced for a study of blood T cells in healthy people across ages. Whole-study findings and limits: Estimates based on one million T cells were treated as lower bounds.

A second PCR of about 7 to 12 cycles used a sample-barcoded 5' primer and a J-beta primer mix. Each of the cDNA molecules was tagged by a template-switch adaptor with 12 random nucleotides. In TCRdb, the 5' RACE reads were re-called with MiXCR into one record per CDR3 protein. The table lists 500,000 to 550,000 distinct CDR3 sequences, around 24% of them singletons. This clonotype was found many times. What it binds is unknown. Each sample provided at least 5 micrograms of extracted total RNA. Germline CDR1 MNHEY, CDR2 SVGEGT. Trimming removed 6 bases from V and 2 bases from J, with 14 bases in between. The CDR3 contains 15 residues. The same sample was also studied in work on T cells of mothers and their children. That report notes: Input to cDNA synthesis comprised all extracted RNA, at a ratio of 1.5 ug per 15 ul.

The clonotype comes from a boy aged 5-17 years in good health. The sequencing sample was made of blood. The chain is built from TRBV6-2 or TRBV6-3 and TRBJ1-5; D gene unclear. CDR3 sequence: CASSPLKRGNQPQHF. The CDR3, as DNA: TGTGCCAGCAGCCCCCTAAAAAGGGGCAATCAGCCCCAGCATTTT.